The rows below give T cell receptor beta chains drawn from one sample of a study of blood T cells in healthy people across ages. TCRdb fed the 5' RACE reads into MiXCR, producing one record per CDR3 protein. The sample carries over 1,200,000 distinct CDR3 sequences, approximately 63% recorded once. Material for sequencing was blood. The receptors were gathered from a man between 18 and 29 years old in good health. Each CDR3 is given with its conserved first and last residue. The order of the fields is CDR3 length, J gene, D gene, clone size, V gene, CDR3 DNA, CDR3 protein. D genes are given only for firm matches. A clone size is listed for some rows: how often the clone was seen (once, few, many), or a class if it is expanded.

16	TRBJ2-3	TRBD2	.	TRBV29-1	TGCAGCGTTCGTCTGCTAGCGGGGGGAAGTGCAGATACGCAGTATTTT	CSVRLLAGGSADTQYF
14	TRBJ2-7	.	.	TRBV6-2/TRBV6-3	TGTGCCAGCACCGAAGGGTCGGACCTCTACGAGCAGTACTTC	CASTEGSDLYEQYF
16	TRBJ2-3	.	.	TRBV5-1	TGCGCCAGCAGCTCGGAAGGGACTCCGGGGACAGATACGCAGTATTTT	CASSSEGTPGTDTQYF
18	TRBJ2-6	.	.	TRBV25-1	TGTGCCAGCAGTGAAGGGGGCGTCTGGACCTCTGGGGCCAACGTCCTGACTTTC	CASSEGGVWTSGANVLTF
15	TRBJ1-2	TRBD1	few	TRBV12-3/TRBV12-4	TGTGCCAGCAGTCCCTTGACAGGGGGCTTTGATGGCTACACCTTC	CASSPLTGGFDGYTF
15	TRBJ2-7	TRBD1	.	TRBV29-1	TGCAGCGTTGAGAATAGGGACAGGGGGCGAGACGAGCAGTACTTC	CSVENRDRGRDEQYF
17	TRBJ2-6	TRBD1	.	TRBV5-1	TGCGCCAGCAGCGTCACAGGGGGAAGCTCTGGGGCCAACGTCCTGACTTTC	CASSVTGGSSGANVLTF
14	TRBJ2-6	.	.	TRBV27	TGTGCCAGCAGTTCGAGCTCTGGGGCCACCGTCCTGACTTTC	CASSSSSGATVLTF
14	TRBJ1-1	.	.	TRBV2	TGTGTCGAAAAGGGCGAGGCAGAAGGGACTGAAGCTTTCTTT	CVEKGEAEGTEAFF
14	TRBJ2-7	.	few	TRBV5-4	TGTGCCAGCAGCTCCAGGACACCCACCTACGAGCAGTACTTC	CASSSRTPTYEQYF
14	TRBJ2-1	TRBD1	.	TRBV12-3/TRBV12-4	TGTGCCAGCAACCTACTGGGACAGATCAATGAGCAGTTCTTC	CASNLLGQINEQFF
17	TRBJ2-1	TRBD2	.	TRBV20-1	TGCAGTGCTAGAGATTCGGAGGGGCTAGCGGGGGGGAATGAGCAGTTTTTC	CSARDSEGLAGGNEQFF
15	TRBJ2-7	TRBD2	.	TRBV5-5	TGTGCCAGCAGGGAGCCGGGACTAGCTTTCTACGAGCAGTACTTC	CASREPGLAFYEQYF
14	TRBJ2-1	TRBD2	.	TRBV5-1	TGCGCCAGCAGCTTGGGCGGGGGGGCCGATGAGCAGTTCTTC	CASSLGGGADEQFF
14	TRBJ1-4	.	.	TRBV12-3/TRBV12-4	TGTGCCAGCAGTCCCGCAGGAGGGCGGGAAAAACTGTTTTTT	CASSPAGGREKLFF
13	TRBJ2-7	.	.	TRBV6-5	TGTGCCAGCAGTTATTCAGCAGGAGCCGAGCAGTACTTC	CASSYSAGAEQYF
17	TRBJ1-2	.	.	TRBV12-3/TRBV12-4	TGTGCCAGCAGTTTCCGGGAGCTCACCCCAGGGAACTATGGCTACACCTTC	CASSFRELTPGNYGYTF
16	TRBJ1-1	.	.	TRBV9	TGTGCCAGCAGCGCCTACTTAACGGGGGGCGACGCTGAAGCTTTCTTT	CASSAYLTGGDAEAFF
16	TRBJ1-6	.	once	TRBV7-2	TGTGCCAGCAGCTTAGGGGGGACAAGGGGTTATTCACCCCTCCACTTT	CASSLGGTRGYSPLHF
15	TRBJ1-1	TRBD1	.	TRBV15	TGTGCCACCAGCAAAGACAGGGACGGTGGCACTGAAGCTTTCTTT	CATSKDRDGGTEAFF
16	TRBJ2-3	TRBD2	.	TRBV7-2	TGTGCCAGCAGCTCAGAAAGCGGGAGTAGCACAGATACGCAGTATTTT	CASSSESGSSTDTQYF
14	TRBJ1-2	.	.	TRBV6-6	TGTACCAGCAGAACCCCGGACGGAACATATGGCTACACCTTC	CTSRTPDGTYGYTF
14	TRBJ1-1	TRBD1	.	TRBV28	TGTGCCAGCACACAGGGGACCGAGGGCACTGAAGCTTTCTTT	CASTQGTEGTEAFF
15	TRBJ2-5	.	few	TRBV5-1	TGCGCCAGCAGCCAGGACCTTTACCGGAGGGAGACCCAGTACTTC	CASSQDLYRRETQYF
13	TRBJ2-4	.	.	TRBV2	TGTGCCAGCAGCGGACTCCCCAAAAACATTCAGTACTTC	CASSGLPKNIQYF
15	TRBJ2-2	.	.	TRBV25-1	TGTGCCAGCTCTGAAGGGGGGTTTAACACCGGGGAGCTGTTTTTT	CASSEGGFNTGELFF
16	TRBJ1-1	.	.	TRBV27	TGTGCCAGCAGCCTTGGCCCCACCACATCGGTCACTGAAGCTTTCTTT	CASSLGPTTSVTEAFF
15	TRBJ1-4	.	few	TRBV4-1	TGCGCCAGCAGCCAAGTTGGGCCCAAAAATGAAAAACTGTTTTTT	CASSQVGPKNEKLFF
15	TRBJ2-6	.	.	TRBV6-6	TGTGCCAGCAGGGACTACTTCTCTGGGGCCAACGTCCTGACTTTC	CASRDYFSGANVLTF
17	TRBJ2-7	.	few	TRBV6-5	TGTGCCAGCAGTTACTCATTCGCGGCCGCGCCCCTCACCGAGCAGTACTTC	CASSYSFAAAPLTEQYF
12	TRBJ1-6	.	.	TRBV7-8	TGTGCCAGCAGCTTCGACCTGTCACCCCTCCACTTT	CASSFDLSPLHF
13	TRBJ1-1	.	.	TRBV12-3/TRBV12-4	TGTGCCAGCAGTACAGTGAATCTTCCTGAAGCTTTCTTT	CASSTVNLPEAFF
14	TRBJ2-1	.	.	TRBV29-1	TGCAGCGTTGAAGTCCCGACGGAATACAATGAGCAGTTCTTC	CSVEVPTEYNEQFF
15	TRBJ2-7	TRBD2	.	TRBV15	TGTGCCACCAGCAGCGCACTAGCGGGAGAGGAAGAGCAGTACTTC	CATSSALAGEEEQYF
15	TRBJ2-1	.	many	TRBV7-9	TGTGCCAGCAGCCAACGGGCCGGGCCCTACAATGAGCAGTTCTTC	CASSQRAGPYNEQFF
10	TRBJ2-5	.	.	TRBV29-1	TGCAGCGTTGCCAAAGAGACCCAGTACTTC	CSVAKETQYF
16	TRBJ2-3	TRBD2	.	TRBV12-3/TRBV12-4	TGTGCCAGCAGTCCCTCTTCTGGCGGGGGGGCGTATACGCAGTATTTT	CASSPSSGGGAYTQYF
19	TRBJ2-1	TRBD2	.	TRBV15	TGTGCCACCAGCAGAGATTACGGGACTAGCGGGAGAGGTTACAATGAGCAGTTCTTC	CATSRDYGTSGRGYNEQFF
12	TRBJ1-5	.	.	TRBV28	TGTGCCAGCAGATCGGTCAATCAGCCCCAGCATTTT	CASRSVNQPQHF
14	TRBJ2-5	.	.	TRBV9	TGTGCCAGCAGCGTAGCCCTCCACCAAGAGACCCAGTACTTC	CASSVALHQETQYF
16	TRBJ2-5	TRBD2	.	TRBV2	TGTGCCAGCAGGGAGGGACTAGTGGGAGAGGCAAAGACCCAGTACTTC	CASREGLVGEAKTQYF
18	TRBJ2-3	TRBD2	few	TRBV20-1	TGCAGTGCTAAAGGGGTGGGCGCTAGCGGGGGGCCCACAGATACGCAGTATTTT	CSAKGVGASGGPTDTQYF
14	TRBJ2-1	TRBD2	.	TRBV27	TGTGCCAGCAGTTTCAGCGGGAGGAGCAATGAGCAGTTCTTC	CASSFSGRSNEQFF
14	TRBJ2-5	.	.	TRBV7-4	TGTGCCAGCAGCGTAGCGCACGGGGAAGAGACCCAGTACTTC	CASSVAHGEETQYF
14	TRBJ1-5	.	.	TRBV6-6	TGTGCCAGCAGTTACTCGAGGAGAGATCAGCCCCAGCATTTT	CASSYSRRDQPQHF
15	TRBJ2-3	TRBD1	.	TRBV6-5	TGTGCCTGCAGTTACTCGACAGGGCACACAGATACGCAGTATTTT	CACSYSTGHTDTQYF
13	TRBJ2-6	.	.	TRBV29-1	TGCAGCGTTATGCTCTCTGGGGCCAACGTCCTGACTTTC	CSVMLSGANVLTF
18	TRBJ2-1	.	.	TRBV4-1	TGCGCCAGCAGCCAAGAGGATTTAAGGGGAGCGCCTTACAATGAGCAGTTCTTC	CASSQEDLRGAPYNEQFF
12	TRBJ1-1	.	few	TRBV20-1	TGCAGTGCACCGAGGGGGTTTCCTGAAGCTTTCTTT	CSAPRGFPEAFF
16	TRBJ2-1	TRBD2	.	TRBV7-2	TGTGCCAGCAGCCAGCATACTAGCGCGGGCTACAATGAGCAGTTCTTC	CASSQHTSAGYNEQFF